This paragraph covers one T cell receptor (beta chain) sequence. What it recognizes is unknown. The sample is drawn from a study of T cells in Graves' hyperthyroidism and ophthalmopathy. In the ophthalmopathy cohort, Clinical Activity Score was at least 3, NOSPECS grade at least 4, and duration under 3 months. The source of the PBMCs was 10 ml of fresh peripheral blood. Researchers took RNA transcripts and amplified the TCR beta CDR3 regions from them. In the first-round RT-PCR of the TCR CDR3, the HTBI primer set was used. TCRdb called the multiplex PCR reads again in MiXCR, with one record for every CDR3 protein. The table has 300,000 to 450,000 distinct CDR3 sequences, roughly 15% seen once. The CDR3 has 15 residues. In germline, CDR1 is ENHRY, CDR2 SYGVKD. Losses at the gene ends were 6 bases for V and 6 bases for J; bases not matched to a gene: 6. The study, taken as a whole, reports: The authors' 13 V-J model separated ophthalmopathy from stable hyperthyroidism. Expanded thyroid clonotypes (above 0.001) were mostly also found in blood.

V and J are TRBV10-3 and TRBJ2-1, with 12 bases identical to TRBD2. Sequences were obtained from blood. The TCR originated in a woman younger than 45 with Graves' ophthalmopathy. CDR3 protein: CAIRGLAGGVNEQFF. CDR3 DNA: TGTGCCATCAGAGGTCTAGCGGGGGGGGTCAATGAGCAGTTCTTC.